These T cell receptor beta chains were read from a single sample in a study of neurological immune-mediated disorders. TCRdb analysed the 5' RACE reads with MiXCR anew, one entry per CDR3 protein. Among under 85,000 distinct CDR3 sequences listed, 11% to 15% were seen once. The specimen sequenced was PBMCs. The receptors shown here come from a woman aged 50 to 60 in good health. Both conserved end residues are part of each CDR3. Size is stated for part of the rows, as once, few or many counts, or as a class when the clone is expanded.

size	V	J	CDR3
many	TRBV5-1	TRBJ2-3	CASSLETGLGDTQYF
many	TRBV29-1	TRBJ1-1	CSVGDPNTEAFF
many	TRBV5-1	TRBJ2-2	CARERGVGELFF
NA	TRBV29-1	TRBJ2-3	CSVYPGRPSTDTQYF
many	TRBV24-1	TRBJ2-2	CATSDPGQGFSGELFF
NA	TRBV6-5	TRBJ1-2	CASRDRDGGYTF
many	TRBV5-1	TRBJ1-1	CASSLDSGNTEAFF
many	TRBV11-2	TRBJ2-7	CASSLARLFYEQYF
NA	TRBV5-1	TRBJ1-1	CASSPRQGAHTEAFF
NA	TRBV11-3	TRBJ1-1	CASRRMDRANTEAFF
many	TRBV6-5	TRBJ1-2	CASTGQGASYYGYTF
once	TRBV7-6	TRBJ2-7	CANSLSRPYEQYF
many	TRBV5-1	TRBJ2-1	CASSLVVGGIGEQFF
NA	TRBV10-3	TRBJ1-1	CAALEGRNTEAFF
many	TRBV29-1	TRBJ1-5	CSVGGPPSNQPQHF
many	TRBV5-1	TRBJ2-7	CASSRGTGVVDEQYF
many	TRBV5-1	TRBJ2-5	CASSLAPVSQETQYF
many	TRBV7-8	TRBJ1-5	CASSLGPGFNQPQHF
NA	TRBV4-2	TRBJ1-1	CATSQCSSKNTEAFF
many	TRBV6-1	TRBJ2-5	CASSERTGTAQETQYF